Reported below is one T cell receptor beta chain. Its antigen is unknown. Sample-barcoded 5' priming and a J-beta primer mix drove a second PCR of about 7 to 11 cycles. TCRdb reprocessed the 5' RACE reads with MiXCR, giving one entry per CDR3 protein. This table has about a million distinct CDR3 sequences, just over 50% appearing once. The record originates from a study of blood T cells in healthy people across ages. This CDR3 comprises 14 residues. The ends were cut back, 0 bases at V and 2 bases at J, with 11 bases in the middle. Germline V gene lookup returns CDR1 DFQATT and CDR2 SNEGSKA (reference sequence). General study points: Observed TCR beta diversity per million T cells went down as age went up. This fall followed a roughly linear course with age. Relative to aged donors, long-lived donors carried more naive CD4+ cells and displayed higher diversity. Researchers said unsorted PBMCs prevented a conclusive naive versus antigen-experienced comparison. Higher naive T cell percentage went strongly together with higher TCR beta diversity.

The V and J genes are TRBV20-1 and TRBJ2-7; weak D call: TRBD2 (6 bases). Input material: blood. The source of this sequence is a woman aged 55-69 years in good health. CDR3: CSARDVGGAYEQYF. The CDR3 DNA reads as TGCAGTGCTAGAGATGTGGGCGGGGCCTACGAGCAGTACTTC.